These 11 T cell receptor beta chains came from one sample sequenced in a study of vaccination effects on CD4 cells after COVID-19. Subsequent to a culture period of less than twelve days, CD4+ T cells were isolated. These receptors have no identified antigens. The assay was immunoSEQ multiplex PCR, and TCRdb's table has in-frame clones only and misses some. Here the sample spans around 60,000 clones, more than 60% being singletons. The sequenced sample was CD4+ T cells from PBMCs cultured without peptide, obtained before COVID-19 vaccination. These TCRs come from a human donor who received a COVID-19 vaccine.

The CDR3 nucleotides read TGCAGCGTTGAAGGACACAGGGGATATCGATTTAACAGGAACACTGAAGCTTTCTTT. Protein product: CSVEGHRGYRFNRNTEAFF. V usage is TRBV29-1 and J usage is TRBJ1-1; 7 bases match TRBD1. Germline V gene sequence: CDR1 SQVTM, CDR2 ANQGSEA. The J segment lost 1 base and the V segment lost 1 base, leaving 18 bases of the junction unmatched. This CDR3 contains 19 residues.

J is TRBJ2-3 and V is TRBV25-1, with 9 bases that match TRBD2. This CDR3 region has 16 residues. From germline, CDR1 is MGHDK and CDR2 SYGVNS. J was trimmed by 5 bases and V by 6 bases; bases with no gene match: 12. CDR3 nucleotide sequence: TGTGCCAGCAGCGACCTAGGGCGGGGGGGCCGAGATACGCAGTATTTT. This gives the protein CASSDLGRGGRDTQYF.

This clone appeared a single time. This chain uses TRBV6-5 with TRBJ1-1; D perhaps matches TRBD1 (5 bases). V was pared by 6 bases and J by 0 bases, with 8 bases between. This CDR3 contains 13 residues. Per germline, CDR1 MNHEY and CDR2 SVGAGI. The DNA for the CDR3 is TGTGCCAGCAGAGGACATCTGAACACTGAAGCTTTCTTT. Amino acid sequence: CASRGHLNTEAFF.

This chain uses TRBV6-6 with TRBJ2-1, with D perhaps matching TRBD1 (6 bases). The CDR3 runs 12 residues. Germline V CDR1 and CDR2: MNHNY, SVGAGI (reference sequence). Trimming took off 5 bases at V and 7 bases at J, with 9 bases between the two ends. The CDR3 DNA follows: TGTGCCAGCAGTAGAGGGGGTAATGAGCAGTTCTTC. It encodes CASSRGGNEQFF.

J is TRBJ2-7 and V is TRBV12-3 or TRBV12-4; D is perhaps TRBD1 (5 bases). The CDR3 consists of 12 residues. V shed 3 bases and J shed 3 bases, with 6 bases lying between them. The CDR3 spells CASSFTGYEQYV. DNA for the CDR3: TGTGCCAGCAGTTTCACAGGCTACGAGCAGTACGTC.

The CDR3 DNA follows: TGTGCCAGCAGCTTAGTGGCGTTAGCGGGGGGCCGAGTGGAGACCCAGTACTTC. It codes for CASSLVALAGGRVETQYF. The gene calls are TRBV7-2 and TRBJ2-5; 10 nucleotides align to TRBD2. Germline loops: CDR1 SGHTA, CDR2 FQGNSA. The CDR3 has 18 amino acids. V lost 1 base, J lost 5 bases, and 13 bases stayed unmatched.

This clone has a single count. This chain joins TRBV6-6 and TRBJ2-7; the D gene is possibly TRBD2 (5 bases). V lost 5 bases, J lost 3 bases, and 20 bases lay in between. The length of the CDR3 is 16 residues. CDR1 and CDR2 from the germline V gene are MNHNY and SVGAGI (reference sequence). The CDR3 DNA reads TGTGCCAGCAGTAAATCCCCTGGTCAAGGAGGCTACGAGCAGTACGTC. Protein sequence: CASSKSPGQGGYEQYV.

V is TRBV28 and J is TRBJ2-7; weak D call: TRBD1 (5 bases). The CDR3 consists of 13 residues. CDR1 MDHEN and CDR2 SYDVKM come from the germline V gene. Trimming took 2 bases from V and 4 from J, leaving 9 bases between them. CDR3 bases: TGTGCCAGCAGTTTAGGGGCCTCGTACGAGCAGTACGTC. Protein product: CASSLGASYEQYV.

The chain carries TRBV10-1 and TRBJ2-1, with D perhaps being TRBD1 or TRBD2 (5 bases each). V was shortened by 7 bases and J by 8 bases, with 12 bases between the two germline ends. Germline V CDR1 and CDR2: WNHNN, SYGVQD (reference sequence). The CDR3 is 12 amino acids. In DNA form, the CDR3 reads TGCGCCAGCAACGGTCCGGGGCATGAGCAGTTCTTC. Translation: CASNGPGHEQFF.

This clone has only one observation. The J gene is TRBJ1-6, the V gene TRBV7-2, with D maybe TRBD1 (5 bases). From germline, CDR1 is SGHTA and CDR2 FQGNSA. V was cut by 1 base and J by 8 bases, with 12 bases left in between. The CDR3 has 15 amino acids. CDR3 coding DNA: TGTGCCAGCAGCTTAGAGAGGGGCAGGGATTCACCCCTCCACTTT. Translated: CASSLERGRDSPLHF. Full variable domain (rest looked up from reference TRBV7-2 and TRBJ1-6): GAGVSQSPSNKVTEKGKDVELRCDPISGHTALYWYRQSLGQGLEFLIYFQGNSAPDKSGLPSDRFSAERTGGSVSTLTIQRTQQEDSAVYLCASSLERGRDSPLHFGNGTRLTVT.

The V call is TRBV15, the J call TRBJ2-5; a weak D match, TRBD1 (6 bases). V lost 8 bases to trimming and J lost 7 bases, with 14 bases between them. There are 12 residues in the CDR3. The germline V gene encodes CDR1 LNHNV and CDR2 YYDKDF (reference sequence). The CDR3 DNA reads TGTGCCACCTCCAGACAGGACGGGACCCAGTACTTC. Amino acids: CATSRQDGTQYF.